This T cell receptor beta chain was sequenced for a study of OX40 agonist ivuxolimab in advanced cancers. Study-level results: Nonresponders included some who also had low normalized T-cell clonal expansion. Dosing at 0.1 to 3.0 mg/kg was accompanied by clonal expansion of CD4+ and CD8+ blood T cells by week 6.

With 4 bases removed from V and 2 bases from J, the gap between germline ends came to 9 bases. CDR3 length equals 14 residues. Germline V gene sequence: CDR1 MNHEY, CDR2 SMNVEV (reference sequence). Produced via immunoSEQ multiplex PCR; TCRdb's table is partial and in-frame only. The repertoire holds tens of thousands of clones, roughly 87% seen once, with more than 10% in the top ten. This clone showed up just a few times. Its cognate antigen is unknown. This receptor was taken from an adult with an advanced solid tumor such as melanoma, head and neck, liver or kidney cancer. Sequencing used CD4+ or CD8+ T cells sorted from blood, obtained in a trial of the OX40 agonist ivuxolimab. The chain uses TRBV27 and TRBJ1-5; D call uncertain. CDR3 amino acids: CASSWGTGNQPQHF. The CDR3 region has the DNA TGTGCCAGCAGTTGGGGAACGGGCAATCAGCCCCAGCATTTT.